This passage covers 14 T cell receptor beta chains from one sample sequenced in a study of a mutant IDH1 vaccine in newly diagnosed glioma. Measured with immunoSEQ multiplex PCR; TCRdb has only the in-frame clones, and not every one. This table holds some 61,000 clones, 80% to 90% found once. Stated time point: baseline, week 1 (first vaccination visit). Treatment denoted: pre-vaccination baseline after standard-of-care therapy. Specimen: PBMCs, collected from a glioma patient treated with radiotherapy, temozolomide or both. These receptors all come from a man aged 25 to 45 with glioma.

CDR3 coding DNA: TGTGCCAGCAGCTCCGACGGACAGTACAATCAGCCCCAGCATTTT. Amino acid sequence: CASSSDGQYNQPQHF. The J gene is TRBJ1-5, the V gene TRBV5-5; TRBD1 might be the D (6 bases). There are 15 residues in the CDR3. The V end was cut by 3 bases, the J end by 3 bases, with 13 bases between. CDR1 is SGHKS and CDR2 is YYEKEE in the germline V gene (reference sequence).

CDR3 nucleotides: TGTGCCAGCAGTCCTTCTTCGAACACCGGGGAGCTGTTTTTT. Translated, it gives CASSPSSNTGELFF. The genes are TRBV6-5 and TRBJ2-2; D is uncertain. Trimming stripped 5 bases from V and 0 bases from J, with 7 bases between. This CDR3 contains 14 residues. Looked up from germline, CDR1 is MNHEY and CDR2 is SVGAGI.

This clone was seen a single time. J is TRBJ1-5 and V is TRBV28; 7 positions agree with TRBD1. This CDR3 is 15 amino acids long. Germline values: CDR1 MDHEN, CDR2 SYDVKM. Trimming at V came to 6 bases and at J to 3 bases, leaving 8 bases not matched to a gene. CDR3 in amino acids: CASRAGQVINQPQHF. CDR3 bases: TGTGCCAGCAGGGCCGGACAGGTAATCAATCAGCCCCAGCATTTT.

The J gene is TRBJ2-3, the V gene TRBV7-9; 10 nucleotides align to TRBD2. Germline CDR1 and CDR2: SEHNR and FQNEAQ (reference sequence). V shed 5 bases and J 2 bases; nucleotides not matched to a gene: 7. The CDR3 sequence is 16 residues long. The DNA of the CDR3 is TGTGCCAGCAGCCCTCTAGCGGGGGACCCCACAGATACGCAGTATTTT. This translates into CASSPLAGDPTDTQYF.

The table lists this clone with a few counts. This rearrangement joins TRBV19 to TRBJ1-5; 8 bases agree with TRBD1. The length of the CDR3 is 19 residues. Germline CDR1 reads LNHDA; CDR2 reads SQIVND (reference sequence). J was trimmed by 1 base and V by 5 bases; bases with no gene match: 16. The CDR3 reads CASSHRQGTPFSSNQPQHF. The CDR3 nucleotides read TGTGCCAGTAGTCACCGACAGGGGACACCCTTTTCAAGCAATCAGCCCCAGCATTTT.

This clone occurred a few times. This chain connects TRBV14 to TRBJ1-6; no clear D gene. The CDR3 length is 12 residues. Germline loops: CDR1 SGHDN, CDR2 FVKESK. V was shortened by 0 bases and J by 9 bases, with 3 bases between the two germline ends. The CDR3 protein is CASSQDRSPLHF. CDR3 in DNA: TGTGCCAGCAGCCAAGATCGTTCACCCCTCCACTTT.

The chain has TRBV2 and TRBJ1-6; no reliable D call. The CDR3 has 15 residues. The V gene's germline CDR1 is SNHLY and CDR2 FYNNEI. V was clipped by 11 bases and J by 0 bases, with 14 bases between them. CDR3 in DNA: TGTGCCGGTGGACGTTGGAGCTCCTATAATTCACCCCTCCACTTT. Protein: CAGGRWSSYNSPLHF.

The count of this clone is one. The chain links TRBV16 to TRBJ1-5, with D perhaps matching TRBD1 (5 bases). Deletions cut 0 bases from V and 7 bases from J, with 7 bases between. Per the germline V gene, CDR1 is KGHSY and CDR2 is FQNENV. The CDR3 sequence is 13 residues long. CDR3 protein: CASSQSRGQPQHF. DNA of the CDR3: TGTGCCAGCAGCCAATCCCGGGGCCAGCCCCAGCATTTT.

V and J are TRBV18 and TRBJ1-2, with a possible D match to TRBD1 (6 bases). CDR1 is KGHSH and CDR2 is LQKENI in the germline V gene. The CDR3 has 15 residues. The V end lost 3 bases, the J end lost 2 bases, and 13 bases lay between the germline ends. The CDR3 loop reads CASSPRQAGNYGYTF. In DNA, the CDR3 is TGTGCCAGCTCACCGAGACAGGCGGGGAACTATGGCTACACCTTC.

This sequence joins TRBV5-6 and TRBJ1-1; no firm D call. CDR3 length: 14 amino acids. The V and J ends lost 0 bases and 3 bases respectively, with 9 bases between them. Germline assignment: CDR1 SGHDT and CDR2 YYEEEE. This CDR3 reads CASSLEGWDTEAFF. The CDR3 nucleotides are TGTGCCAGCAGCTTGGAAGGGTGGGACACTGAAGCTTTCTTT. The complete variable domain, with remaining parts taken from reference TRBV5-6 and TRBJ1-1, reads DAGVTQSPTHLIKTRGQQVTLRCSPKSGHDTVSWYQQALGQGPQFIFQYYEEEERQRGNFPDRFSGHQFPNYSSELNVNALLLGDSALYLCASSLEGWDTEAFFGQGTRLTVV.

V and J are TRBV6-6 and TRBJ1-6, with unresolved D. V was shortened by 5 bases and J by 0 bases, with 11 bases between the two germline ends. CDR1 is MNHNY and CDR2 is SVGAGI in the germline V gene (reference sequence). The CDR3 is 16 amino acids. The CDR3 here is CASSPRSSSYNSPLHF. CDR3 coding DNA: TGTGCCAGCAGTCCCAGATCCAGCTCCTATAATTCACCCCTCCACTTT.

The chain is built from TRBV6-5 and TRBJ1-4; D not certain. Germline V gene data show CDR1 as MNHEY and CDR2 as SVGAGI. The CDR3 has 13 residues. Trimming removed 0 bases at V and 8 bases at J, with 7 bases between. Here the CDR3 reads CASSYSSVEKLFF. The CDR3, as DNA: TGTGCCAGCAGTTACTCTTCTGTGGAAAAACTGTTTTTT.

The V call is TRBV5-1, the J call TRBJ2-1; 9 bases fit TRBD2. Germline lookup yields CDR1 SGHRS and CDR2 YFSETQ. Trimming cost V 0 bases and J 8 bases; bases outside gene matches: 15. This CDR3 is 18 amino acids long. The CDR3 region has the DNA TGCGCCAGCAGCTTGGTAGGTGGAGCGGGGGGAAGCCATCATGAGCAGTTCTTC. It codes for CASSLVGGAGGSHHEQFF.

The V call is TRBV10-1, the J call TRBJ2-2; unclear D gene. The CDR3 length is 14 residues. V was shortened by 6 bases and J by 2 bases, with 10 bases between the two germline ends. The V gene's germline CDR1 is WNHNN and CDR2 SYGVQD (reference sequence). The CDR3 is CASSPTVNTGELFF. CDR3 sequence (DNA): TGCGCCAGCAGCCCTACAGTAAACACCGGGGAGCTGTTTTTT.